This TCR beta chain originates from a study of T cells after yellow fever vaccination. Overall study results and limits: Abundant clonotypes from the bulk population could contaminate FACS-sorted repertoires.

There are a few counts of this clonotype. The antigen remains undetermined. TCRdb itself ran the 5' RACE reads through MiXCR, one entry per CDR3 protein. The top ten hold around 15% of the sample, which has almost 600,000 distinct CDR3 sequences, less than 15% seen once. Germline V gene sequence: CDR1 SEHNR, CDR2 FQNEAQ (reference sequence). V shed 1 base and J 9 bases; nucleotides not matched to a gene: 4. This CDR3 has 14 residues. The specimen comprised PBMCs, sampled on the day of the yellow fever booster vaccination. The receptor was isolated from a man aged 25-45 years who received the YFV17D yellow fever vaccine. The chain recombines TRBV7-9 with TRBJ1-5, with TRBD1 identical over 9 bases. The CDR3 bases are TGTGCCAGCAGCTTAGGGGACAGGGACCTGCCCCAGCATTTT. Amino acid sequence: CASSLGDRDLPQHF.